This TCR beta chain emerged from a study of vaccination and CD4 T cells after COVID-19. Study-level information: Samples after vaccination came a median about 72 days past dose two, ranging 14 to 241. Regarding the study as a whole: Within convalescent individuals, 304 out of 307 vaccine-specific clones proved to be spike mono-reactive.

Details on this clonotype: The antigen remains undetermined.

CDR1 is MNHEY, CDR2 SVGEGT, per germline. The CDR3 length is 12 residues. V lost 6 bases and J 8 bases, leaving 13 bases between the germline ends. The Oncomine TCR Beta short-read assay was applied to DNA of cultured CD4+ T cells. Once CD4+ T cells had been cultured, genomic DNA was extracted from them. TCRdb analysed the PCR reads with MiXCR anew, one entry per CDR3 protein. Among about 19,000 distinct CDR3 sequences listed, around 42% were seen once. Treatment here: approximately nine-day PBMC culture with coronavirus spike peptide pools or control peptides (ViraFEST assay). CD4+ T cells were isolated by negative selection after approximately eleven days of culture.

Sequenced material: CD4+ T cells from blood, cultured in vitro, taken after SARS-CoV-2 vaccination. The chain has TRBV6-2 or TRBV6-3 and TRBJ1-2; no definite D call. This TCR came from a human donor who had recovered from COVID-19. The CDR3 region has the DNA TGTGCCAGCAGCAACGTCCGTGGCGGCTACACCTTC. Translation: CASSNVRGGYTF.